This entry describes one T cell receptor (beta chain). The target antigen is unknown. The data are from a study of OX40 agonist ivuxolimab in advanced cancers. The method was immunoSEQ multiplex PCR; TCRdb's version includes in-frame clones alone and lacks a portion of them. The profile shows around 74,000 clones, around 93% of them singletons. Patients had blood sampled at baseline and again on cycle 4 day 1 and cycle 7 day 1. General study points: Dosing at 0.1 to 3.0 mg/kg was accompanied by clonal expansion of CD4+ and CD8+ blood T cells by week 6.

This material consisted of CD4+ or CD8+ T cells sorted from blood, taken in a trial of the OX40 agonist ivuxolimab. The clonotype originates from an adult with an advanced solid tumor such as melanoma, head and neck, liver or kidney cancer.

DNA of the CDR3: TGTGCCAGTAGTATAATCGGCAGAGGTTACGAGCAGTACTTC. Protein: CASSIIGRGYEQYF. This chain connects TRBV19 to TRBJ2-7; no reliable D call. Germline assignment: CDR1 LNHDA and CDR2 SQIVND (reference sequence). V dropped 2 bases and J dropped 4 bases, with 12 bases sitting between them. CDR3 length equals 14 residues. Complete variable domain (other parts from reference TRBV19 and TRBJ2-7): DGGITQSPKYLFRKEGQNVTLSCEQNLNHDAMYWYRQDPGQGLRLIYYSQIVNDFQKGDIAEGYSVSREKKESFPLTVTSAQKNPTAFYLCASSIIGRGYEQYFGPGTRLTVT.